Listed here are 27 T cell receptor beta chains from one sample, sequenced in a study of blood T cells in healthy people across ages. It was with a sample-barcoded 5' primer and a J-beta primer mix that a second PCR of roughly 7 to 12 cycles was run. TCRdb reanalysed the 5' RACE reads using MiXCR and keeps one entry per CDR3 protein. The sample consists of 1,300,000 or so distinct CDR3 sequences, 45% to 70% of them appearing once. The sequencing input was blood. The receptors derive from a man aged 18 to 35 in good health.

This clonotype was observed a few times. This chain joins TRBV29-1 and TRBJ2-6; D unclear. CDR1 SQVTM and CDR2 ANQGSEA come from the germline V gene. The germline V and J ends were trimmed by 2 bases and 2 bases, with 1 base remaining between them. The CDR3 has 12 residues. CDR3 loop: CSVETGANVLTF. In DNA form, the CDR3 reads TGCAGCGTTGAAACTGGGGCCAACGTCCTGACTTTC. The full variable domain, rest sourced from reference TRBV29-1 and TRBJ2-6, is SAVISQKPSRDICQRGTSLTIQCQVDSQVTMMFWYRQQPGQSLTLIATANQGSEATYESGFVIDKFPISRPNLTFSTLTVSNMSPEDSSIYLCSVETGANVLTFGAGSRLTVL.

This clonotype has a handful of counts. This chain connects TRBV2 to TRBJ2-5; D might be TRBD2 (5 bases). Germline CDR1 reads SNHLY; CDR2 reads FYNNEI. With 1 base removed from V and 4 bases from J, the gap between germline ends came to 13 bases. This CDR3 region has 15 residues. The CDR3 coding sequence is TGTGCCAGCAGTGAAGGCGCTAGCTGGCTAGAGACCCAGTACTTC. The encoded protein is CASSEGASWLETQYF.

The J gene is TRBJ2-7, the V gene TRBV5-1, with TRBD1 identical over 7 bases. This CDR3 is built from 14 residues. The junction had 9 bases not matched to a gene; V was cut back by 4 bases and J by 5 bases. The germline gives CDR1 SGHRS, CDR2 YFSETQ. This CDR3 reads CASSPTTGPDEQYF. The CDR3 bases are TGCGCCAGCAGCCCAACGACAGGGCCCGACGAGCAGTACTTC.

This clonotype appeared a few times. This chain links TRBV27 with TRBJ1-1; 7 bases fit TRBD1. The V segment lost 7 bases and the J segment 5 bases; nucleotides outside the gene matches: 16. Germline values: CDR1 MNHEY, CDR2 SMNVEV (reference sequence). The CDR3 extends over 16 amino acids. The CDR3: CASKKQGSGFRTEAFF. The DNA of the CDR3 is TGTGCCAGCAAAAAACAGGGGTCCGGGTTCAGGACTGAAGCTTTCTTT.

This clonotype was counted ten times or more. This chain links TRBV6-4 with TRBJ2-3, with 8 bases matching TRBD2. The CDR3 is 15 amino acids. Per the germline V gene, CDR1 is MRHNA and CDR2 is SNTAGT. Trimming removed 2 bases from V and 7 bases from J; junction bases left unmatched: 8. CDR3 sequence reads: CASSDRAGEGNTQYF. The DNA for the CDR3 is TGTGCCAGCAGTGACAGAGCGGGAGAGGGGAATACGCAGTATTTT.

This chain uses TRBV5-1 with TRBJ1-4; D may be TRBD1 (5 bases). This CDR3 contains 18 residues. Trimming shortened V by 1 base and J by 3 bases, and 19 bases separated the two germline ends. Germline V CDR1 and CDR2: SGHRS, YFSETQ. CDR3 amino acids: CASSLTGLLRGANEKLFF. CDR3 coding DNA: TGCGCCAGCAGCTTGACGGGGCTCTTACGCGGGGCTAATGAAAAACTGTTTTTT.

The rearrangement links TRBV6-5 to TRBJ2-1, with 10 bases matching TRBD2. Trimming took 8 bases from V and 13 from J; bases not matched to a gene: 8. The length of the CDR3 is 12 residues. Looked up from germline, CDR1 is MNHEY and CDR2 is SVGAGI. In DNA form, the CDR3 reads TGTGCCAGCGGCTCTAGCGGGGGCAACCAGTTCTTC. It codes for CASGSSGGNQFF.

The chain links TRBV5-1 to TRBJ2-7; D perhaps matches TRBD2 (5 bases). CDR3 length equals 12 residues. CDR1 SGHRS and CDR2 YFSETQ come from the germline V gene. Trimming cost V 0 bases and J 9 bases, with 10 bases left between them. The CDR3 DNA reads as TGCGCCAGCAGCTTGGCCGGGGATGTGCAGTACTTC. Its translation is CASSLAGDVQYF.

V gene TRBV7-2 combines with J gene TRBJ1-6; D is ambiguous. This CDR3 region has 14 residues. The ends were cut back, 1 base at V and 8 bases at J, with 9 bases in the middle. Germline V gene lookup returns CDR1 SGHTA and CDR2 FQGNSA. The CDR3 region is CASSLGRTDSPLHF. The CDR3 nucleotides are TGTGCCAGCAGCTTAGGCAGGACCGATTCACCCCTCCACTTT. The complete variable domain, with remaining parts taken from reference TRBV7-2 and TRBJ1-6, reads GAGVSQSPSNKVTEKGKDVELRCDPISGHTALYWYRQSLGQGLEFLIYFQGNSAPDKSGLPSDRFSAERTGGSVSTLTIQRTQQEDSAVYLCASSLGRTDSPLHFGNGTRLTVT.

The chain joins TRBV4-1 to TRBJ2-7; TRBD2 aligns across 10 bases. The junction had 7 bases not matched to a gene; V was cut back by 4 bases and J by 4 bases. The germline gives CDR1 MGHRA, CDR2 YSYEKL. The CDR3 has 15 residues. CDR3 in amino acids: CASSLLTSGAYEQYF. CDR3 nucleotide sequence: TGCGCCAGCAGCCTCCTAACTAGCGGGGCTTACGAGCAGTACTTC.

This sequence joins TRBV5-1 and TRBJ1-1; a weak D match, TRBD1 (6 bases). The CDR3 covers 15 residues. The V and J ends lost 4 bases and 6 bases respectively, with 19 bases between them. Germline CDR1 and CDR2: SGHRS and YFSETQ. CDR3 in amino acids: CASSPPTGFQAEAFF. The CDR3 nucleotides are TGCGCCAGCAGCCCCCCAACAGGGTTTCAGGCTGAAGCTTTCTTT. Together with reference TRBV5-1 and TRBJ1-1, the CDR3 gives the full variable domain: KAGVTQTPRYLIKTRGQQVTLSCSPISGHRSVSWYQQTPGQGLQFLFEYFSETQRNKGNFPGRFSGRQFSNSRSEMNVSTLELGDSALYLCASSPPTGFQAEAFFGQGTRLTVV.

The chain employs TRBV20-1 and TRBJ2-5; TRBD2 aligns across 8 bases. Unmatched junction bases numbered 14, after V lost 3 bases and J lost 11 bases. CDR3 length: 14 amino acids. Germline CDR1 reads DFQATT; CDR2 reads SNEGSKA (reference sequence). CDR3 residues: CSASRLAGFEEQYF. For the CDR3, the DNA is TGCAGTGCTAGTCGGCTAGCGGGTTTTGAAGAGCAGTACTTC.

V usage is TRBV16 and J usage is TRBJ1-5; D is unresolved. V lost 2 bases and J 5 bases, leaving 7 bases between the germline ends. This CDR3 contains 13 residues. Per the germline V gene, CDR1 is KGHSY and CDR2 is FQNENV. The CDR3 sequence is CASSQPGYQPQHF. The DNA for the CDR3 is TGTGCCAGCAGCCAACCCGGGTATCAGCCCCAGCATTTT.

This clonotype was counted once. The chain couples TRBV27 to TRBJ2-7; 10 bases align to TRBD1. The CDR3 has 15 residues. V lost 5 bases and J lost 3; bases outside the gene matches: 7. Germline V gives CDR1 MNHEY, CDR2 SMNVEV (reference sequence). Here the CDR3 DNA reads TGTGCCAGCAGTCCGGGACAGGGGATTCACTACGAGCAGTACTTC. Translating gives CASSPGQGIHYEQYF.

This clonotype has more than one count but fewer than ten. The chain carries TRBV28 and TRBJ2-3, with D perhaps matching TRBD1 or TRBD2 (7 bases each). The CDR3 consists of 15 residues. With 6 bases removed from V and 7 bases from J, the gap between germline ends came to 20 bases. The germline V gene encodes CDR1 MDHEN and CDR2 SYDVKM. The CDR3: CASSPGGGQTNTQYF. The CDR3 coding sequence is TGTGCCAGCAGCCCAGGGGGGGGCCAGACAAATACGCAGTATTTT.

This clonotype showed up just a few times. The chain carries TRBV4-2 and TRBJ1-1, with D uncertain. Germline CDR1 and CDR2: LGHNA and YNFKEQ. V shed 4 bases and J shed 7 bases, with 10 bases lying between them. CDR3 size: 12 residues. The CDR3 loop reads CASSPSADEAFF. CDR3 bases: TGTGCCAGCAGCCCCTCCGCGGATGAAGCTTTCTTT.

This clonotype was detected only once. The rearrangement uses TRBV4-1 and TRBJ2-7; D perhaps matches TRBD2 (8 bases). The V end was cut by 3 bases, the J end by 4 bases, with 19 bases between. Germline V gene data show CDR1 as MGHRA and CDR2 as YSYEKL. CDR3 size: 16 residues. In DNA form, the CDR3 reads TGCGCCAGCAGCCAGATACAGGGGACTAGGTCGTACGAGCAGTACTTC. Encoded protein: CASSQIQGTRSYEQYF.

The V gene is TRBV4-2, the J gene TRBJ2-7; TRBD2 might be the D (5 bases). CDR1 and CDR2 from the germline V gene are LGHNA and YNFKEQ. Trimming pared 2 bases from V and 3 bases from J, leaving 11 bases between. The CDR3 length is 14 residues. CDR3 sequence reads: CASSQTVDFYEQYF. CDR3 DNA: TGTGCCAGCAGCCAAACCGTGGACTTCTACGAGCAGTACTTC.

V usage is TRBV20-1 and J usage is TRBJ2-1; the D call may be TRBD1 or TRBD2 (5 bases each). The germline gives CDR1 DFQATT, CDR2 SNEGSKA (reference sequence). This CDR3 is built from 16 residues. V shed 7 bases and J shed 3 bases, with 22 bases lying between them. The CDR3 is CSEGAASTGFYNEQFF. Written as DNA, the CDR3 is TGCAGTGAAGGGGCGGCTAGCACGGGGTTCTACAATGAGCAGTTCTTC.

CDR3 in DNA: TGTGCCAGCAGCCCTCCCCTAATCCAAGAGACCCAGTACTTC. Encoded protein: CASSPPLIQETQYF. The chain uses TRBV11-2 and TRBJ2-5; D call uncertain. The length of the CDR3 is 14 residues. Per the germline V gene, CDR1 is SGHAT and CDR2 is FQNNGV. V was pared by 5 bases and J by 1 base, with 11 bases between.

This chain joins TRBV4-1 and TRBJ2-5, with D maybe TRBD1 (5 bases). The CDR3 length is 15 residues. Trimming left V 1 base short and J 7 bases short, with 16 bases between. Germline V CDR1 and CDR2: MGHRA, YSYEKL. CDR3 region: CASSQVGQSVGTQYF. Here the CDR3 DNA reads TGCGCCAGCAGCCAAGTGGGGCAGTCCGTTGGGACCCAGTACTTC.

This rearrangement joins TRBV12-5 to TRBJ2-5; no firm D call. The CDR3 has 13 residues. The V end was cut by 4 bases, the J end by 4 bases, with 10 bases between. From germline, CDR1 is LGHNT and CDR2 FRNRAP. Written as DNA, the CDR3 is TGTGCTAGTGGTTGGATTGTAGGAGAGACCCAGTACTTC. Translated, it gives CASGWIVGETQYF.

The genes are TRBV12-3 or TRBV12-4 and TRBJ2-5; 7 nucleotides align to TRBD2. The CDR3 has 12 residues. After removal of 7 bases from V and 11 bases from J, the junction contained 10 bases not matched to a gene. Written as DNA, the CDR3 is TGTGCCAGCACAGTGGGAGGGGATGAGCAGTACTTC. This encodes CASTVGGDEQYF.

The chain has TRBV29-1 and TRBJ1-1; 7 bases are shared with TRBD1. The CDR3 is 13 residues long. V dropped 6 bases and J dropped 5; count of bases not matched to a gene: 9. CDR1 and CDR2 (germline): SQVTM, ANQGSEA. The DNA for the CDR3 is TGCAGCGTCGAACAGGGGATCGGTACTGAAGCTTTCTTT. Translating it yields CSVEQGIGTEAFF.

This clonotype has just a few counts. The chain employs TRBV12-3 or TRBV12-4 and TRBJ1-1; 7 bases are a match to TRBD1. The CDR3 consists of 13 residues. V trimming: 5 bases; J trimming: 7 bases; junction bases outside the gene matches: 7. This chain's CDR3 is CASSGPGQDEAFF. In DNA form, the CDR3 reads TGTGCCAGCAGTGGGCCAGGACAGGATGAAGCTTTCTTT.

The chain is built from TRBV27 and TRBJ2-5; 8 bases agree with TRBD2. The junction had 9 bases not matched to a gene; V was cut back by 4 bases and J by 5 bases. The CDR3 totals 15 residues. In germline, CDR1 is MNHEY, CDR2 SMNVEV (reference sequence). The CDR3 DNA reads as TGTGCCAGCAGTTCGAAGCGGGGGTTTAGGGAGACCCAGTACTTC. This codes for CASSSKRGFRETQYF.

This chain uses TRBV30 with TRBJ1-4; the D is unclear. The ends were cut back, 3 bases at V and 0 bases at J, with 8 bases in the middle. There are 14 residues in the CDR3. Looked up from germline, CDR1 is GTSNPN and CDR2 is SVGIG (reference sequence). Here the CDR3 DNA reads TGTGCCTGGAGGAGGGCAGCAACTAATGAAAAACTGTTTTTT. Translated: CAWRRAATNEKLFF. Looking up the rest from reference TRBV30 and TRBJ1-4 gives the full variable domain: SQTIHQWPATLVQPVGSPLSLECTVEGTSNPNLYWYRQAAGRGLQLLFYSVGIGQISSEVPQNLSASRPQDRQFILSSKKLLLSDSGFYLCAWRRAATNEKLFFGSGTQLSVL.